The 19 T cell receptor beta chains given below trace back to one sample, sequenced in a study of control samples from healthy donors and cancer patients. Method: immunoSEQ multiplex PCR; TCRdb's copy keeps in-frame clones and lacks some. The repertoire holds around 110,000 clones, 70% to 90% seen once, with roughly 2.5% in the top ten. The sequenced sample was blood. The source is a woman in her 70s in good health.

The V gene is TRBV2, the J gene TRBJ2-5, with D uncertain. The CDR3 extends over 13 amino acids. The V and J ends lost 4 bases and 3 bases respectively, with 9 bases between them. The V gene's germline CDR1 is SNHLY and CDR2 FYNNEI. The CDR3 protein is CASSGQVKETQYF. The CDR3 coding sequence is TGTGCCAGCAGTGGGCAGGTCAAAGAGACCCAGTACTTC.

This clone was counted between two and nine times. The chain combines TRBV2 with TRBJ2-7; tentative D call: TRBD2 (5 bases). Germline CDR1 SNHLY, CDR2 FYNNEI. The CDR3 length is 13 residues. Trimming took 10 bases from V and 4 from J, leaving 17 bases between them. The CDR3 nucleotides are TGTGCCACCGGCGGAGGCTCCGGATACGAGCAGTACTTC. Its protein product is CATGGGSGYEQYF.

CDR3 sequence reads: CASSVSGANTGELFF. The CDR3 coding sequence is TGTGCCAGCAGCGTATCAGGGGCCAACACCGGGGAGCTGTTTTTT. The V and J genes are TRBV9 and TRBJ2-2; D might be TRBD1 (6 bases). CDR3 length: 15 amino acids. The V gene lost 1 base and the J gene lost 2 bases, with 9 bases spanning the gap. Germline V gene data show CDR1 as SGDLS and CDR2 as YYNGEE.

This clone was observed a single time. V usage is TRBV3-1 (or the pseudogene TRBV3-2) and J usage is TRBJ1-1, with D possibly TRBD1 on 6 matching bases. The length of the CDR3 is 14 residues. Trimming left V 6 bases short and J 5 bases short, with 16 bases between. CDR1 LGHDT and CDR2 YNNKEL come from the germline V gene (reference sequence). The CDR3 here is CASRLGGSGTEAFF. CDR3 nucleotide sequence: TGTGCCAGCAGATTGGGGGGCTCGGGTACTGAAGCTTTCTTT.

This CDR3 reads CASSFQGAYEQYF. CDR3 DNA: TGTGCCAGCAGTTTTCAGGGGGCCTACGAGCAGTACTTC. The rearrangement joins TRBV12-3 or TRBV12-4 to TRBJ2-7; 7 bases agree with TRBD1. CDR3 length equals 13 residues. Trimming at V came to 3 bases and at J to 2 bases, leaving 1 base not matched to a gene.

CDR3 region: CASSAYDGVNEKLFF. DNA for the CDR3: TGTGCCAGTAGCGCCTATGACGGAGTTAATGAAAAACTGTTTTTT. The V and J genes are TRBV19 and TRBJ1-4, with no clear D. CDR1 and CDR2 (germline): LNHDA, SQIVND (reference sequence). Deletions cut 6 bases from V and 4 bases from J, with 15 bases between. CDR3 length: 15 residues.

The chain recombines TRBV9 with TRBJ1-1; TRBD1 might be the D (5 bases). The CDR3 length is 17 residues. Germline-derived CDR1 and CDR2 are SGDLS and YYNGEE. The ends were cut back, 0 bases at V and 5 bases at J, with 20 bases in the middle. The CDR3 is CASSVEGRAGMVTEAFF. In nucleotides, the CDR3 is TGTGCCAGCAGCGTAGAAGGCAGGGCCGGTATGGTGACTGAAGCTTTCTTT. The full variable domain, completed using reference TRBV9 and TRBJ1-1, is DSGVTQTPKHLITATGQRVTLRCSPRSGDLSVYWYQQSLDQGLQFLIQYYNGEERAKGNILERFSAQQFPDLHSELNLSSLELGDSALYFCASSVEGRAGMVTEAFFGQGTRLTVV.

Only one count was recorded for this clone. This chain connects TRBV6-5 to TRBJ1-2; tentative D call: TRBD1 (5 bases). The ends were cut back, 8 bases at V and 5 bases at J, with 9 bases in the middle. The CDR3 is made up of 11 amino acids. In germline, CDR1 is MNHEY, CDR2 SVGAGI. The CDR3 protein is CASAEGYGYTF. CDR3 in DNA: TGTGCCAGCGCCGAGGGGTATGGCTACACCTTC.

The rearrangement joins TRBV7-8 to TRBJ1-3, with D hard to call. CDR1 SGHVS and CDR2 FQNEAQ come from the germline V gene. Trimming shortened V by 5 bases and J by 4 bases, and 15 bases separated the two germline ends. CDR3 size: 15 residues. The CDR3 nucleotides are TGTGCCAGCAGCGGCCGGCGGGCAGGCGGAAACACCATATATTTT. Its protein is CASSGRRAGGNTIYF.

The gene calls are TRBV10-3 and TRBJ1-3; TRBD1 might be the D (6 bases). The V and J ends lost 4 bases and 5 bases respectively, with 15 bases between them. Germline V gives CDR1 ENHRY, CDR2 SYGVKD. The CDR3 spans 15 residues. For the CDR3, the DNA is TGTGCCATCAGTGGGGTTGGGGGCCCGAGAAACACCATATATTTT. Amino acid sequence: CAISGVGGPRNTIYF.

The gene calls are TRBV7-3 and TRBJ2-7, with 8 bases that match TRBD2. Germline CDR1 reads SGHTA; CDR2 reads FQGTGA. V shed 5 bases, J shed 2 bases, and the junction held 5 bases outside the gene matches. CDR3 size: 14 residues. The CDR3 bases are TGTGCCAGCAGCCCCTCGGGGGGGGCCTACGAGCAGTACTTC. Translating gives CASSPSGGAYEQYF.

V gene TRBV7-6 combines with J gene TRBJ1-5; TRBD1 matches at 10 bases. Per germline, CDR1 SGHVS and CDR2 FNYEAQ. The V gene end was trimmed by 1 base and the J gene end by 0 bases; junction bases not matched to a gene: 6. This CDR3 comprises 18 residues. The CDR3 sequence is CASSLEGQGPYSNQPQHF. The CDR3 region has the DNA TGTGCCAGCAGCTTAGAGGGACAGGGGCCATATAGCAATCAGCCCCAGCATTTT.

The rearrangement joins TRBV9 to TRBJ1-5; D call uncertain. Germline CDR1 reads SGDLS; CDR2 reads YYNGEE. V gave up 0 bases and J gave up 3 bases, with 10 bases separating them. The CDR3 is 15 residues long. CDR3 residues: CASSVAGSDNQPQHF. In DNA, the CDR3 is TGTGCCAGCAGCGTAGCAGGTAGCGACAATCAGCCCCAGCATTTT.

Regarding this clone: Different DNA sequences within this sample yield the same CDR3. The chain has TRBV7-9 and TRBJ2-2; D gene uncertain. The germline gives CDR1 SEHNR, CDR2 FQNEAQ (reference sequence). V lost 2 bases, J lost 1 base, and 5 bases lay in between. The CDR3 has 14 amino acids. The CDR3 protein is CASSLQGNTGELFF. The CDR3 region has the DNA TGTGCCAGCAGCTTACAAGGGAACACCGGGGAGCTGTTTTTT.

CDR3 loop: CASGYSGGFFDEQFF. The CDR3 DNA is TGCGCCAGCGGTTATAGCGGGGGGTTCTTCGATGAGCAGTTCTTC. The genes are TRBV5-1 and TRBJ2-1; 10 positions match TRBD2. From germline, CDR1 is SGHRS and CDR2 YFSETQ. The CDR3 has 15 residues. J was trimmed by 8 bases and V by 7 bases; bases with no gene match: 12.

This sequence joins TRBV15 and TRBJ1-1; D perhaps matches TRBD1 (5 bases). Between the trimmed V and J ends, which lost 5 bases and 1 base, there was a span of 11 bases. The CDR3 runs 14 residues. The germline V gene encodes CDR1 LNHNV and CDR2 YYDKDF (reference sequence). Written as DNA, the CDR3 is TGTGCCACCAGCGTAACAAGGGGGAACACTGAAGCTTTCTTT. Its translation is CATSVTRGNTEAFF. Supplemented by reference TRBV15 and TRBJ1-1, the full variable domain reads DAMVIQNPRYQVTQFGKPVTLSCSQTLNHNVMYWYQQKSSQAPKLLFHYYDKDFNNEADTPDNFQSRRPNTSFCFLDIRSPGLGDTAMYLCATSVTRGNTEAFFGQGTRLTVV.

The chain uses TRBV9 and TRBJ1-2; D call uncertain. The germline gives CDR1 SGDLS, CDR2 YYNGEE. CDR3 length: 14 amino acids. The ends were cut back, 2 bases at V and 5 bases at J, with 13 bases in the middle. The CDR3, as DNA: TGTGCCAGCAGCGTTGTTGAGGGTGTTTATGGCTACACCTTC. Translation: CASSVVEGVYGYTF.

This clone has a handful of counts. The chain recombines TRBV5-5 with TRBJ1-1; D is ambiguous. Trimming took off 6 bases at V and 0 bases at J, with 12 bases between the two ends. From germline, CDR1 is SGHKS and CDR2 YYEKEE (reference sequence). The CDR3 is 14 residues long. CDR3 sequence: CASTLGLLNTEAFF. CDR3 nucleotide sequence: TGTGCCAGCACCCTCGGGCTCTTGAACACTGAAGCTTTCTTT. Full variable domain (missing parts from reference TRBV5-5 and TRBJ1-1): DAGVTQSPTHLIKTRGQQVTLRCSPISGHKSVSWYQQVLGQGPQFIFQYYEKEERGRGNFPDRFSARQFPNYSSELNVNALLLGDSALYLCASTLGLLNTEAFFGQGTRLTVV.

This chain links TRBV5-5 with TRBJ2-1; 9 positions agree with TRBD1. Germline CDR1 SGHKS, CDR2 YYEKEE (reference sequence). The CDR3 runs to 16 residues. V shed 4 bases, J shed 1 base, and the junction held 6 bases outside the gene matches. The CDR3 region has the DNA TGTGCCAGCAGCGGGACGGGACAGGGATCCTACAATGAGCAGTTCTTC. Protein product: CASSGTGQGSYNEQFF.